The entry below gives a single T cell receptor (beta chain) sequence along with its context. Its target antigen remains unknown. It has no much larger one-base neighbor in the sample; base qualities were not kept. Every donor in the study was a healthy Caucasian. The twin cohort consisted of three pairs of female monozygotic twins, all aged 18 to 29 years. RNA for TCR libraries was isolated from peripheral blood mononuclear cells. This record belongs to a study of identical twins (dated by TCRdb to about 2016). Broadly, across the study: To test whether fetal clonotypes persist, the study used deep sequencing on TCR alpha and beta repertoires from monozygotic twins, unrelated adults of various ages, and cord blood. To rule out contamination, the twin experiments were replicated at different times with different library preparation protocols.

Library preparation used 5' RACE. The sample was run on an Illumina HiSeq 2000. Template switching introduced a universal primer binding site; the final cDNA contained a unique molecular identifier, enabling accurate counting of TCR cDNA molecules. Specific primers in the conserved constant-segment region were used to synthesize first-strand cDNA for the TCR alpha and beta chains. To control for contamination, every cDNA library carried two barcodes: a SMART-Mk sample barcode plus Illumina barcodes. TruSeq adapter sequences and Illumina sample barcodes were added in two successive PCR steps. The Illumina HiSeq platform was used with custom primers to sequence TCR alpha and beta cDNA libraries. The paper's processing steps were these. MiGEC processed the raw reads to extract unique molecular identifiers, while MiXCR was used to determine the CDR3 positions. For each individual, recombination models were inferred using an EM algorithm with the repgenHMM and IGoR tools. Shared clonotype analysis was performed with the tcR package in R, normalizing sharing by the product of cloneset sizes. To study raw recombination free of thymic and clonal selection effects, out-of-frame nonproductive sequences were analyzed. Clones were called with MiXCR by TCRdb after fastp trimmed the public reads at Q25, and only in-frame beta chains were retained. Merged by CDR3 protein, the rows form single entries marked with the most common genes and DNA. The V and J calls were not made by the authors but by TCRdb's processing. Here the sample has fewer than 650,000 distinct CDR3 sequences; just under 10% occur a single time. Clones ranked in the top ten supply 2.5% to 3.5% of the sample.

Trimming costs V 2 bases and J 6 bases, and their ends lie 14 bases apart. CDR1 and CDR2 are drawn from the germline V gene (reference sequence): DFQATT, SNEGSKA. The CDR3 contains 13 residues, cysteine and phenylalanine counted. The CDR3 DNA has 39 bases and is translated from base 1. The research as a whole found: Recombination models systematically underestimated out-of-frame TCR alpha sharing in monozygotic twins but agreed with sharing between unrelated individuals. Zero-insertion analyses could be partly confounded by invariant T cells such as MAIT and iNKT, though diverse VJ usage argued against such confounding for most clonotypes. Abundant cord blood beta clonotypes carried fewer insertions; young adult naive repertoires showed a weaker similar trend, while memory repertoires showed none. In beta out-of-frame sequences, excess twin sharing was weaker, because having fewer shared sequences lowered the signal-to-noise ratio. Because the same donors could not be followed over many years, conclusions were based on cross-sectional statistical analysis. Compared with coincidental sharing between unrelated individuals, out-of-frame TCR alpha sequences shared between twins showed an excess of sequences with low generation probability.

These data were also filed under a second study, of yellow fever vaccine responses in identical twins. The second source states: The T cell response to vaccination in identical twins was reported by the authors to appear partly convergent and partly personalized. In the study, vaccine-responding T cell clones were precisely tracked in identical twins.

The specimen was PBMCs. The sequence joins TRBV20-1 to TRBJ2-7, with a tentative D gene TRBD2 over 6 matching bases. The clonotype originates from a woman aged 18-29 years in good health. Read as DNA, the sequence is TGCAGTGCTAGATGGCGGGGTTCCATCGAGCAGTACTTC. Its translation is CSARWRGSIEQYF.